This TCR beta chain was sequenced in a study of graft-versus-host responses after intestinal transplantation. Whole-study context: Anti-thymocyte globulin was used for induction in all recipients, who then took tacrolimus and steroids for about three years.

The authors processed graft tissue to release intraepithelial and lamina propria lymphocytes. CDR3 length: 16 residues. Germline lookup yields CDR1 SGHTA and CDR2 FQGNSA. Trimming removed 6 bases at V and 9 bases at J, with 21 bases between. This clone is a singleton in its sample. The method was immunoSEQ multiplex PCR; TCRdb's version includes in-frame clones alone and lacks a portion of them. The sample consists of about 20,000 clones, around 76% of them appearing once. The specimen was ileum tissue, collected 12 days after intestinal transplant. The sequence was collected from a human patient who received an intestinal transplant, so some T cells may come from the graft donor. The V gene is TRBV7-2, the J gene TRBJ1-6, with D possibly matching TRBD1 (6 bases). The CDR3 sequence is CASRSGAAGMGSPLHF. In nucleotides, the CDR3 is TGTGCCAGCAGATCAGGGGCGGCAGGGATGGGTTCACCCCTCCACTTT. Full variable domain (outside the CDR3, taken from reference TRBV7-2 and TRBJ1-6): GAGVSQSPSNKVTEKGKDVELRCDPISGHTALYWYRQSLGQGLEFLIYFQGNSAPDKSGLPSDRFSAERTGGSVSTLTIQRTQQEDSAVYLCASRSGAAGMGSPLHFGNGTRLTVT.